This T cell receptor beta chain is drawn from a study of shared clonotypes between healthy human individuals. Broader study findings: Rarefaction indicated that sorted-subset sequencing remained incomplete although depth was large. Clonotypes shared by all four sorted-subset donors had higher generation probabilities than non-shared clonotypes. About 5% was the fraction of naive CD4 clonotypes found shared across several donors.

The deep-level immunoSEQ assay was used. TCRdb's table, derived via immunoSEQ multiplex PCR, lists solely in-frame clones and lacks some. The sample contains about 2.2 million clones, just over 90% of which appear only once. Positive CCR7 selection of CD45RO-negative cells yielded the naive CD8 cells, and terminally differentiated effector memory CD45RA+ cells were excluded. As to this clone: As yet, its antigen is unknown.

V shed 5 bases, J shed 4 bases, and the junction held 13 bases outside the gene matches. This CDR3 region has 18 residues. Germline CDR1 and CDR2: SEHNR and FQNEAQ (reference sequence). The clonotype comes from a man between 18 and 29 years old in good health. Some clones in this sample may be carry-over from other donors' samples. Sequenced input: naive CD8+ T cells from PBMCs. J is TRBJ2-1 and V is TRBV7-9, with 11 bases aligning to TRBD2. The CDR3 nucleotides read TGTGCCAGCAGCCTTGGACTAGCGGGTGGGGATATGTACAATGAGCAGTTCTTC. It yields the protein CASSLGLAGGDMYNEQFF.